The 21 T cell receptor beta chains given below trace back to one sample, sequenced in a study of blood T cell repertoires in COVID-19. The data were produced by immunoSEQ multiplex PCR, yet TCRdb's version contains in-frame clones alone and is incomplete. Seen here are about 190,000 clones, 80% to 90% observed once, and the top ten hold around 5.5%. The sample was peripheral blood. The receptor set was obtained from a woman in her sixties or seventies with active or convalescent COVID-19.

The chain combines TRBV7-2 with TRBJ2-7; 7 bases are shared with TRBD2. CDR3 length: 17 amino acids. Germline CDR1 is SGHTA and CDR2 is FQGNSA. V lost 1 base, J lost 0 bases, and 9 bases stayed unmatched. In DNA form, the CDR3 reads TGTGCCAGCAGCTTAGTCAGGGCTAGCGGTAGCTCCTACGAGCAGTACTTC. Residues: CASSLVRASGSSYEQYF.

This clone was seen just once. The chain has TRBV4-2 and TRBJ2-7; TRBD1 agrees at 7 bases. Germline CDR1 reads LGHNA; CDR2 reads YNFKEQ. J gave up 1 base and V 1 base, and 1 base lay outside the gene matches. This CDR3 is 14 amino acids long. CDR3: CASSQGDSSYEQYF. The CDR3 DNA follows: TGTGCCAGCAGCCAAGGGGACAGTTCCTACGAGCAGTACTTC.

CDR3 DNA sequence: TGTGCCAGCAGCAAGGCCCCCGGAGGGAGAACCGGGGAGCTGTTTTTT. Protein sequence: CASSKAPGGRTGELFF. The V and J genes are TRBV13 and TRBJ2-2; D perhaps matches TRBD2 (6 bases). The germline V gene has CDR1 PRHDT and CDR2 FYEKMQ (reference sequence). The length of the CDR3 is 16 residues. V dropped 5 bases and J dropped 5 bases, with 18 bases sitting between them. Filled out from reference TRBV13 and TRBJ2-2, the complete variable domain reads AAGVIQSPRHLIKEKRETATLKCYPIPRHDTVYWYQQGPGQDPQFLISFYEKMQSDKGSIPDRFSAQQFSDYHSELNMSSLELGDSALYFCASSKAPGGRTGELFFGEGSRLTVL.

This rearrangement joins TRBV27 to TRBJ1-1, with a tentative D call TRBD1 (5 bases). The CDR3 loop spans 17 amino acids. Trimming pared 3 bases from V and 7 bases from J, leaving 24 bases between. CDR1 and CDR2 (germline): MNHEY, SMNVEV (reference sequence). This chain's CDR3 is CASSLTDSRLGVHEAFF. CDR3 nucleotides: TGTGCCAGCAGTTTGACCGACAGCCGGCTAGGGGTCCATGAAGCTTTCTTT.

The chain has TRBV28 and TRBJ1-1; 9 bases map to TRBD1. CDR1 is MDHEN, CDR2 SYDVKM, per germline. CDR3 length equals 16 residues. J was trimmed by 1 base and V by 4 bases; bases with no gene match: 7. DNA of the CDR3: TGTGCCAGCAGTTCCCCACAGGGGGCGGGGAACACTGAAGCTTTCTTT. Protein sequence: CASSSPQGAGNTEAFF. The full variable domain, completed using reference TRBV28 and TRBJ1-1, is DVKVTQSSRYLVKRTGEKVFLECVQDMDHENMFWYRQDPGLGLRLIYFSYDVKMKEKGDIPEGYSVSREKKERFSLILESASTNQTSMYLCASSSPQGAGNTEAFFGQGTRLTVV.

This rearrangement joins TRBV11-2 to TRBJ2-7; TRBD2 might be the D (6 bases). Germline lookup yields CDR1 SGHAT and CDR2 FQNNGV. The germline V and J ends were trimmed by 6 bases and 1 base, with 10 bases remaining between them. The CDR3 sequence is 13 residues long. The CDR3 nucleotides are TGTGCCAGCAGAGGGACTCCGTCCTACGAGCAGTACTTC. It is translated as CASRGTPSYEQYF.

CDR3 sequence reads: CASSLHRLAGGLSTDTQYF. The CDR3 DNA is TGTGCCAGCAGTCTCCACCGACTAGCGGGAGGGCTCAGCACAGATACGCAGTATTTT. The J gene is TRBJ2-3, the V gene TRBV6-6, with 14 bases aligning to TRBD2. The CDR3 extends over 19 amino acids. The germline gives CDR1 MNHNY, CDR2 SVGAGI (reference sequence). Unmatched junction bases numbered 10, after V lost 5 bases and J lost 0 bases.

Only a few counts were recorded for this clone. The chain uses TRBV2 and TRBJ1-2; 8 bases match TRBD1. Germline CDR1 is SNHLY and CDR2 is FYNNEI. The CDR3 contains 14 residues. The ends lost 7 bases at V and 1 base at J; junction bases unmatched: 5. CDR3 bases: TGTGCCAGCACGCGGACAGGGCGTAACTATGGCTACACCTTC. It translates to CASTRTGRNYGYTF.

The chain has TRBV7-3 and TRBJ2-3, with D tentatively TRBD1 (5 bases). The CDR3 sequence is 13 residues long. Germline loops: CDR1 SGHTA, CDR2 FQGTGA. V was trimmed by 2 bases and J by 9 bases, leaving 12 bases between them. CDR3 sequence: CASSLDRASTQYF. The DNA for the CDR3 is TGTGCCAGCAGCTTAGACAGAGCTTCCACGCAGTATTTT. Full variable domain (missing parts from reference TRBV7-3 and TRBJ2-3): GAGVSQTPSNKVTEKGKYVELRCDPISGHTALYWYRQSLGQGPEFLIYFQGTGAADDSGLPNDRFFAVRPEGSVSTLKIQRTERGDSAVYLCASSLDRASTQYFGPGTRLTVL.

The V gene is TRBV9, the J gene TRBJ1-3, with 7 bases fitting TRBD1. CDR1 and CDR2 from the germline V gene are SGDLS and YYNGEE. V lost 1 base to trimming and J lost 4 bases; unmatched junction nucleotides: 14. The length of the CDR3 is 18 residues. Written as DNA, the CDR3 is TGTGCCAGCAGCGTATCAGAAGGGGGCGTGGGGCGGGGAAACACCATATATTTT. Translating it yields CASSVSEGGVGRGNTIYF.

The chain links TRBV9 to TRBJ1-2, with 8 bases that match TRBD1. Trimming cost V 4 bases and J 0 bases; bases outside gene matches: 5. The length of the CDR3 is 15 residues. In germline, CDR1 is SGDLS, CDR2 YYNGEE. CDR3 DNA sequence: TGTGCCAGCAGCCCCAGGGGGCATTCTAACTATGGCTACACCTTC. This translates into CASSPRGHSNYGYTF.

The genes are TRBV4-1 and TRBJ2-7, with D tentatively TRBD2 (5 bases). The V gene's germline CDR1 is MGHRA and CDR2 YSYEKL. The V end lost 2 bases, the J end lost 7 bases, and 12 bases lay between the germline ends. The CDR3 has 13 amino acids. The CDR3 DNA reads as TGCGCCAGCAGCCAACCGTGGACGGGGGAGCAGTACTTC. Encoded protein: CASSQPWTGEQYF.

The genes are TRBV4-1 and TRBJ2-1, with 9 bases that match TRBD2. CDR1 and CDR2 (germline): MGHRA, YSYEKL. The V gene end was trimmed by 1 base and the J gene end by 0 bases; junction bases not matched to a gene: 4. This CDR3 is built from 17 residues. The CDR3, as DNA: TGCGCCAGCAGCCAAGCGGGAGCGGGAGGCTCCTACAATGAGCAGTTCTTC. Encoded protein: CASSQAGAGGSYNEQFF.

The chain joins TRBV25-1 to TRBJ2-7; the match to TRBD2 covers 13 bases. CDR1 MGHDK and CDR2 SYGVNS come from the germline V gene. This CDR3 comprises 14 residues. V shed 6 bases, J shed 5 bases, and the junction held 4 bases outside the gene matches. In DNA form, the CDR3 reads TGTGCCAGCAGCACTAGCGGGAGGGCAAACGAGCAGTACTTC. Its protein is CASSTSGRANEQYF.

The chain joins TRBV20-1 to TRBJ2-7; 9 bases agree with TRBD2. Germline V CDR1 and CDR2: DFQATT, SNEGSKA (reference sequence). The CDR3 contains 13 residues. The V and J ends lost 3 bases and 5 bases, in that order; junction bases with no gene match: 5. CDR3 amino acids: CSASLAGAHEQYF. CDR3 in DNA: TGCAGTGCTAGTTTAGCGGGAGCCCACGAGCAGTACTTC.

V and J are TRBV6-2 or TRBV6-3 and TRBJ2-3; D uncertain. Germline V lookup: CDR1 MNHEY, CDR2 SVGEGT. The V gene lost 0 bases and the J gene lost 3 bases, with 7 bases spanning the gap. This CDR3 region has 14 residues. In DNA, the CDR3 is TGTGCCAGCAGTTACTCGACGACTACAGATACGCAGTATTTT. This gives the protein CASSYSTTTDTQYF.

This sequence joins TRBV6-5 and TRBJ2-2; no firm D call. V shed 2 bases and J shed 5 bases, with 6 bases lying between them. This CDR3 has 13 amino acids. CDR1 and CDR2 from the germline V gene are MNHEY and SVGAGI. The DNA of the CDR3 is TGTGCCAGCAGTTACCTACCGACCGGGGAGCTGTTTTTT. Translated: CASSYLPTGELFF.

This clone is a singleton in its sample. This rearrangement joins TRBV6-2 or TRBV6-3 to TRBJ2-7; D may be TRBD2 (7 bases). The V gene lost 5 bases and the J gene lost 0 bases, with 14 bases spanning the gap. There are 15 residues in the CDR3. Looked up from germline, CDR1 is MNHEY and CDR2 is SVGEGT. The CDR3 spells CASSRGAGLSYEQYF. For the CDR3, the DNA is TGTGCCAGCAGTCGGGGGGCGGGACTCTCCTACGAGCAGTACTTC.

This clone came up a few times. CDR3 DNA: TGTGCCAGCAGCCTCATTCAGGGTCGTGAGCAGTACTTC. Residues: CASSLIQGREQYF. This rearrangement joins TRBV12-3 or TRBV12-4 to TRBJ2-7, with a possible D match to TRBD1 (5 bases). V lost 6 bases and J 7 bases, leaving 16 bases between the germline ends. CDR3 length: 13 amino acids.

V and J are TRBV20-1 and TRBJ2-3; 8 bases agree with TRBD2. The CDR3 consists of 15 residues. J gave up 0 bases and V 3 bases, and 5 bases lay outside the gene matches. Germline loops: CDR1 DFQATT, CDR2 SNEGSKA (reference sequence). The CDR3 sequence is CSASHREGSTDTQYF. The CDR3 nucleotides read TGCAGTGCTAGTCATCGGGAGGGTAGCACAGATACGCAGTATTTT.

This chain uses TRBV27 with TRBJ2-1, with D possibly TRBD2 on 5 matching bases. V lost 0 bases and J 0 bases, leaving 15 bases between the germline ends. Germline-derived CDR1 and CDR2 are MNHEY and SMNVEV (reference sequence). This CDR3 has 18 residues. CDR3 sequence reads: CASSLSWAGVGSYNEQFF. The CDR3 DNA reads as TGTGCCAGCAGTTTATCGTGGGCCGGGGTTGGCTCCTACAATGAGCAGTTCTTC.